The entry below describes one T cell receptor beta chain. The antigen it recognizes is unknown. Base-call qualities are not available, and no considerably larger clone is one nucleotide away. The data derive from a study of post-analysis software for immune sequencing data (dated by TCRdb to 2013 to 2016). In the study overall: Relapsing-remitting, secondary progressive and progressive-relapsing multiple sclerosis were recorded as disease courses, and subtype annotation was lacking for some patients. A subset of samples was prepared in parallel using single-end sample barcoding, then pooled and co-amplified after Illumina adapter ligation. Patient repertoires were compared against over ten previously published healthy control repertoires from donors aged roughly 6 to 26 years.

Receptor amplification or capture employed PCR. Data came from an Illumina HiSeq 2500. To reduce PCR and sequencing biases, unique molecular identifiers were built into the TCR beta cDNA libraries. About 0.5 million cDNA molecules were obtained for every 1 to 10 million input T cells, so each molecule roughly corresponded to one T cell. The patient libraries were prepared and sequenced using the same protocol as the earlier healthy control dataset. Samples belonging to the same batch were prepared together, multiplexed and sequenced on a shared HiSeq lane. Per the source publication's procedure: Raw barcoded reads were processed with MIGEC, and single-read molecular identifier groups were discarded before consensus assembly and CDR3 extraction. Clonotype tables were post-analysed with VDJtools, and diversity was normalized by down-sampling all datasets to the smallest sample size. In repertoire overlap clustering, CDR3 amino acid sequences, but not nucleotide sequences, were matched to correct batch-related cross-sample contamination. TCRdb redid the processing of the public reads, applying fastp at Q25 and MiXCR, and retained in-frame beta chains. Rows with one shared CDR3 protein collapse into an entry with the most common genes and DNA. The V and J calls here are based on TCRdb, not the publication. The sample table contains 750,000 to 950,000 distinct CDR3 sequences; only one count was recorded for roughly half of them. The ten most abundant clones make up over 4% of the sample.

To demonstrate the VDJtools post-analysis software, TCR beta repertoires were profiled from the peripheral blood of more than ten young patients with multiple sclerosis. The multiple sclerosis patients were children and adolescents between about 6 and 16 years of age. On the study overall, not on this receptor specifically: The multiple sclerosis patient group was slightly younger than the control group. Normalized Chao1 diversity was significantly lower in multiple sclerosis patients than controls, suggesting substantial peripheral T-cell clonal expansion. When samples were clustered directly using the F measure, samples prepared in the same batch co-clustered strongly, which prompted a batch-effect correction.

This TCR derives from a girl aged 5 to 17 with multiple sclerosis. The specimen was blood.

The sequenced DNA: TGTGCCAGCAGGAGGACAGGGGGTGCTTACGAGCAGTACTTC. Its translation reads: CASRRTGGAYEQYF. The rearrangement combines TRBV12-3 or TRBV12-4 with TRBJ2-7, with TRBD1 matching 10 junction bases. The CDR3 sequence holds 14 residues, the cysteine and phenylalanine included. The only DNA kept is the CDR3, 42 bases in frame from the first base. Ends trimmed: V by 6 bases, J by 4 bases; bases unmatched to a gene: 6.